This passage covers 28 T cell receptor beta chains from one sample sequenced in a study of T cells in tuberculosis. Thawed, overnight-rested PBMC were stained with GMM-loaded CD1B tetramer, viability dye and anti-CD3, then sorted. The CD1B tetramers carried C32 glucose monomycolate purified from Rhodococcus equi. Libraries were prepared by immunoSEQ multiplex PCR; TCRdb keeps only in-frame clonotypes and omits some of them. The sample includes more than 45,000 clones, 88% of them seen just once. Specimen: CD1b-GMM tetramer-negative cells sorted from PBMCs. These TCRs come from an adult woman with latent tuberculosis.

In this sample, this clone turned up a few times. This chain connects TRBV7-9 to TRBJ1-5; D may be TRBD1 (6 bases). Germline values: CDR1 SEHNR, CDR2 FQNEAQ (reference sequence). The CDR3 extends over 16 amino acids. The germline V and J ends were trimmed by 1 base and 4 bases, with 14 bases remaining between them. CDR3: CASSLVYRGANQPQHF. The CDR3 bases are TGTGCCAGCAGCTTAGTTTATCGGGGGGCAAATCAGCCCCAGCATTTT.

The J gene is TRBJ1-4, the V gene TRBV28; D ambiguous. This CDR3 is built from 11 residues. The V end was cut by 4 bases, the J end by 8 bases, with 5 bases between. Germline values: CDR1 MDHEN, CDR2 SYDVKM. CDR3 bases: TGTGCCAGCAGTTCCCGGGAAAAACTGTTTTTT. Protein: CASSSREKLFF.

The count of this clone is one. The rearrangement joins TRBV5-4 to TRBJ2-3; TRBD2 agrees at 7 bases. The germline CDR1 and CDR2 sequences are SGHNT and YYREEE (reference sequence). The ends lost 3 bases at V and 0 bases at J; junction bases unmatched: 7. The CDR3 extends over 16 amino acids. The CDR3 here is CASSSPGLHSTDTQYF. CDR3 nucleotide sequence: TGTGCCAGCAGCTCCCCGGGACTACACAGCACAGATACGCAGTATTTT.

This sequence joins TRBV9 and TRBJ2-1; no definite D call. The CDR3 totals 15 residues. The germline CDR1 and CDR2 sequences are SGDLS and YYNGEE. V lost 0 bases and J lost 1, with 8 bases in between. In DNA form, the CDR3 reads TGTGCCAGCAGCGTAGCGGGTTTATCCTACAATGAGCAGTTCTTC. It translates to CASSVAGLSYNEQFF.

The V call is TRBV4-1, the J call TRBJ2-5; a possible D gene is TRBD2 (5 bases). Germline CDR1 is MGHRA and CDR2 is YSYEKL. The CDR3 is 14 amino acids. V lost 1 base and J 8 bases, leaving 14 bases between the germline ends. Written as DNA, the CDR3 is TGCGCCAGCAGCCAAGGGTTCCGGGATGATACCCAGTACTTC. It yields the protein CASSQGFRDDTQYF.

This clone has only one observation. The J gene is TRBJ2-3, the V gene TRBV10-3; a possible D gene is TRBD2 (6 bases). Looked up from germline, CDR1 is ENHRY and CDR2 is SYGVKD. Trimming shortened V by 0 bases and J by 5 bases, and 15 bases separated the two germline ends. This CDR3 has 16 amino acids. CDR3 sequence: CAISESSTGAGDTQYF. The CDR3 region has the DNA TGTGCCATCAGTGAGTCGTCAACGGGAGCGGGAGATACGCAGTATTTT.

CDR3 sequence: CASSYQGQGDNGYTF. The CDR3 coding sequence is TGTGCCAGCAGTTACCAAGGACAGGGGGATAATGGCTACACCTTC. This chain links TRBV6-6 with TRBJ1-2, with 10 bases lining up with TRBD1. Trimming at V came to 2 bases and at J to 6 bases, leaving 6 bases not matched to a gene. Germline CDR1 and CDR2: MNHNY and SVGAGI (reference sequence). There are 15 residues in the CDR3.

CDR3 bases: TGTGCCTGGAGTGTACGAGGCGGGATGGTCGAGACCCAGTACTTC. Its translation is CAWSVRGGMVETQYF. The chain uses TRBV30 and TRBJ2-5, with D tentatively TRBD2 (6 bases). Trimming shortened V by 0 bases and J by 5 bases, and 16 bases separated the two germline ends. The CDR3 spans 15 residues. CDR1 and CDR2 from the germline V gene are GTSNPN and SVGIG (reference sequence). The whole variable domain, filled in from reference TRBV30 and TRBJ2-5, reads SQTIHQWPATLVQPVGSPLSLECTVEGTSNPNLYWYRQAAGRGLQLLFYSVGIGQISSEVPQNLSASRPQDRQFILSSKKLLLSDSGFYLCAWSVRGGMVETQYFGPGTRLLVL.

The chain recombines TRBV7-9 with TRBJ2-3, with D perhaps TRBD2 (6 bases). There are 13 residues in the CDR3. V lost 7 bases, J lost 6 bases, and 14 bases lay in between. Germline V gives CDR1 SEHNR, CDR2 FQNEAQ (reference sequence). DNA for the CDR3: TGTGCCAGCACCTTTTCGGGGGTCGATACGCAGTATTTT. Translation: CASTFSGVDTQYF.

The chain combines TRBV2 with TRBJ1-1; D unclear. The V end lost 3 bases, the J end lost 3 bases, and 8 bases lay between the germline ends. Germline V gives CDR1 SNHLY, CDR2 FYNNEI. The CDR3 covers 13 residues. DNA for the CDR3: TGTGCCAGCAGTGACAGGTTGGACACTGAAGCTTTCTTT. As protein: CASSDRLDTEAFF.

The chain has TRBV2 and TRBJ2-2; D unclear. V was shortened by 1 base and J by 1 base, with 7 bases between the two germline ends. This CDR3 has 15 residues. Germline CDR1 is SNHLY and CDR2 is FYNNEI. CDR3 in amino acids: CASSEGPGNTGELFF. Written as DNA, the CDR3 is TGTGCCAGCAGTGAAGGGCCAGGGAACACCGGGGAGCTGTTTTTT.

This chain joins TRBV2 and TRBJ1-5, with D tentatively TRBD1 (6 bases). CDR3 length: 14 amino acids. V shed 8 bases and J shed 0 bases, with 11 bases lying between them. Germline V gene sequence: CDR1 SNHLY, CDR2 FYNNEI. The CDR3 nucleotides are TGTGCCAGCCGTACAGGGCCTAGCAATCAGCCCCAGCATTTT. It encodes CASRTGPSNQPQHF.

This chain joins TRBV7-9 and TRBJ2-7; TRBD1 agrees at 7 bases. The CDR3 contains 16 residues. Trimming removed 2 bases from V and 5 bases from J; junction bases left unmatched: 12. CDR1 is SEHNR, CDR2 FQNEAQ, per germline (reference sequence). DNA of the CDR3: TGTGCCAGCAGCTTACTAGGCGAGACAGGGACAAACGAGCAGTACTTC. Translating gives CASSLLGETGTNEQYF.

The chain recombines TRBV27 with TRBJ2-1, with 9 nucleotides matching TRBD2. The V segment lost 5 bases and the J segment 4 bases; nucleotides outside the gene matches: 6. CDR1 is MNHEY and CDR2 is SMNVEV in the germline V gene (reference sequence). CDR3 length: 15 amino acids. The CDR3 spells CASSHGLAGYNEQFF. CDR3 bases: TGTGCCAGCAGTCACGGCCTAGCGGGATACAATGAGCAGTTCTTC.

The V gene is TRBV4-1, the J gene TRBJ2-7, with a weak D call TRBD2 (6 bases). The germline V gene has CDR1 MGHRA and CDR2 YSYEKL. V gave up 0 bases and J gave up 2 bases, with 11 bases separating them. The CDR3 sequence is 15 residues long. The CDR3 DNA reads TGCGCCAGCAGCCAAGAAGGCGGGACCGCCTACGAGCAGTACTTC. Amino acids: CASSQEGGTAYEQYF.

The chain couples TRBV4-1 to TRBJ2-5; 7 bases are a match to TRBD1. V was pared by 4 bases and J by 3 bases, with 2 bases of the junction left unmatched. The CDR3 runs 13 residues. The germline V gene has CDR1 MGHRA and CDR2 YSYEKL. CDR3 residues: CASSRDREETQYF. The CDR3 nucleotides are TGCGCCAGCAGCCGAGACAGGGAAGAGACCCAGTACTTC.

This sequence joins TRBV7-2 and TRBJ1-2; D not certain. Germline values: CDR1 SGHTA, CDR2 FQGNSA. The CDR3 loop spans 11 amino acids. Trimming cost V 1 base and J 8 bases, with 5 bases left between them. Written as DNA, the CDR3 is TGTGCCAGCAGCTTAGGTCTGGGCTACACCTTC. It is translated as CASSLGLGYTF.

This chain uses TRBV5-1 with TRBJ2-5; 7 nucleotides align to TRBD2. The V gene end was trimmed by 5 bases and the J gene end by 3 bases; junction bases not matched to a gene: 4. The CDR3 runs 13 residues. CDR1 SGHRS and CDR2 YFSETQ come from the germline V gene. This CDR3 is CASSWDYKETQYF. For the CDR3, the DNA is TGCGCCAGCAGTTGGGACTATAAAGAGACCCAGTACTTC.

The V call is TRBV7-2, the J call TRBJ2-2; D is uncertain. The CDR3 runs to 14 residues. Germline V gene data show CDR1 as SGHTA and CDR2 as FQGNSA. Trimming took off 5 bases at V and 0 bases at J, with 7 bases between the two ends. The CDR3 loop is CASSTGSNTGELFF. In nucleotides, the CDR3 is TGTGCCAGCAGCACGGGTTCGAACACCGGGGAGCTGTTTTTT.

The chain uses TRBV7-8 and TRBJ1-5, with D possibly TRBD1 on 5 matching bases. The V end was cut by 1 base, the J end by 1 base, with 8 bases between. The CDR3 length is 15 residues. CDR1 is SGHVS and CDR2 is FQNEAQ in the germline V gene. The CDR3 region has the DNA TGTGCCAGCAGCTTAGACGACAGCAGCAATCAGCCCCAGCATTTT. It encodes CASSLDDSSNQPQHF.

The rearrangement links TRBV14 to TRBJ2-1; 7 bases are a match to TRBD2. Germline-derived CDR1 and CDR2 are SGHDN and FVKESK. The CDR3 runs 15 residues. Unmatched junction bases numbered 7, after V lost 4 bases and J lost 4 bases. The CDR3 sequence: CASSLAGVSYNEQFF. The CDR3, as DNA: TGTGCCAGCAGCCTGGCGGGAGTGTCATACAATGAGCAGTTCTTC.

The CDR3 spells CASSRTAIPTEAFF. For the CDR3, the DNA is TGTGCCAGCAGTCGTACAGCTATCCCCACTGAAGCTTTCTTT. The V call is TRBV6-5, the J call TRBJ1-1, with D uncertain. Per germline, CDR1 MNHEY and CDR2 SVGAGI. The V gene lost 5 bases and the J gene lost 4 bases, with 14 bases spanning the gap. This CDR3 has 14 amino acids.

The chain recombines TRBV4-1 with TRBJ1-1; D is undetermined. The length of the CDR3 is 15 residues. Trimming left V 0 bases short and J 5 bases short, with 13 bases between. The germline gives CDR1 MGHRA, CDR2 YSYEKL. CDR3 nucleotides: TGCGCCAGCAGCCAAGATCGAGCCGGGGTGACTGAAGCTTTCTTT. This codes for CASSQDRAGVTEAFF.

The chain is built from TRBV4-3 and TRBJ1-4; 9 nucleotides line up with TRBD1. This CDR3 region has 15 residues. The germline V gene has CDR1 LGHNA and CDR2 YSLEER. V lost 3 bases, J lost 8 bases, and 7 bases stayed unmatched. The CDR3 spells CASSHRQGGLEKLFF. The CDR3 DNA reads TGCGCCAGCAGCCACCGACAGGGGGGCTTGGAAAAACTGTTTTTT.

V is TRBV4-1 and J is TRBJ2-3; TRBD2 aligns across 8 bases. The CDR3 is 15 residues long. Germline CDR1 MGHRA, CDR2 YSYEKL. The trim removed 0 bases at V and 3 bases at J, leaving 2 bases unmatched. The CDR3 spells CASSQEPGGTDTQYF. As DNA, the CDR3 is TGCGCCAGCAGCCAAGAACCGGGAGGGACAGATACGCAGTATTTT.

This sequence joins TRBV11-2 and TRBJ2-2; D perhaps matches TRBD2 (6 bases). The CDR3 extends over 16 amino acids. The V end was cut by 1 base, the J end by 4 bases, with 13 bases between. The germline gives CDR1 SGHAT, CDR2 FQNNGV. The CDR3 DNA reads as TGTGCCAGCAGCTTAGGCAGGGCAGCGGGCACCGGGGAGCTGTTTTTT. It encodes CASSLGRAAGTGELFF. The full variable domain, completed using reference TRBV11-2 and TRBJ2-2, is EAGVAQSPRYKIIEKRQSVAFWCNPISGHATLYWYQQILGQGPKLLIQFQNNGVVDDSQLPKDRFSAERLKGVDSTLKIQPAKLEDSAVYLCASSLGRAAGTGELFFGEGSRLTVL.

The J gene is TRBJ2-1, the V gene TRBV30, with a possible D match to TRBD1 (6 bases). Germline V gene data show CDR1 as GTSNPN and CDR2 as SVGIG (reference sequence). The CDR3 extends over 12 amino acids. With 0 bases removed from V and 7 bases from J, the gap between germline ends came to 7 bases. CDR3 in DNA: TGTGCCTGGAGTGTAAGGGGGAATGAGCAGTTCTTC. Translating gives CAWSVRGNEQFF.

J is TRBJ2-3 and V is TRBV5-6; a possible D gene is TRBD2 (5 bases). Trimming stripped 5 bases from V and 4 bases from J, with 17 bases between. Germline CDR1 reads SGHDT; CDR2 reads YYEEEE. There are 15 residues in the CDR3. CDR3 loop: CASSWRAPAADTQYF. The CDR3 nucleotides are TGTGCCAGCAGTTGGCGGGCCCCCGCGGCAGATACGCAGTATTTT.